This is a list of T cell receptor beta chains from one sample in a study of cytomegalovirus exposure and HLA in healthy donors. Method: immunoSEQ multiplex PCR; TCRdb's copy keeps in-frame clones and lacks some. The sample carries some 160,000 clones, under 85% recorded once. Sequencing was done on a sample of PBMCs. Receptors originate from a woman aged 18-29 years in good health and CMV-seropositive. Each CDR3 is given with its conserved first and last residue. The D gene is left open where the match is weak. A row's size may be missing; if present it is once, few, many or a size class.

size	V	D	J	CDR3	DNA
NA	TRBV28	NA	TRBJ2-7	CASSPPGQTYEQYF	TGTGCCAGCAGCCCCCCTGGACAGACCTACGAGCAGTACTTC
NA	TRBV27	NA	TRBJ2-7	CASSLGTPSSYEQYF	TGTGCCAGCAGCCTCGGGACACCAAGCTCCTACGAGCAGTACTTC
NA	TRBV29-1	TRBD2	TRBJ2-2	CSVDTSGGPNTGELFF	TGCAGCGTTGACACTAGCGGGGGGCCCAACACCGGGGAGCTGTTTTTT
NA	TRBV4-2	NA	TRBJ1-4	CASSQETSSEGLFF	TGTGCCAGCAGCCAAGAAACATCCTCGGAGGGACTGTTTTTT
NA	TRBV27	NA	TRBJ1-2	CASSPGQSLGYGYTF	TGTGCCAGCAGTCCCGGACAGTCCTTAGGCTATGGCTACACCTTC
NA	TRBV4-1	TRBD2	TRBJ2-1	CASSLAGGYNEQFF	TGCGCCAGCAGCCTAGCGGGGGGTTACAATGAGCAGTTCTTC
NA	TRBV29-1	NA	TRBJ2-5	CSVVSPVERETQYF	TGCAGCGTTGTTAGCCCCGTCGAGCGGGAGACCCAGTACTTC
NA	TRBV5-4	NA	TRBJ2-7	CASSGTRQVPVYEQYF	TGTGCCAGCAGCGGGACCAGACAGGTGCCTGTATACGAGCAGTACTTC
NA	TRBV5-1	TRBD1	TRBJ1-4	CASSLGTGNEKLFF	TGCGCCAGCAGCTTGGGGACAGGGAACGAAAAACTGTTTTTT
NA	TRBV5-4	NA	TRBJ1-1	CASSQTGYNTEAFF	TGTGCCAGCAGCCAGACAGGTTATAACACTGAAGCTTTCTTT
NA	TRBV29-1	NA	TRBJ1-2	CSVSAQGLEDYGYTF	TGCAGCGTTTCTGCCCAGGGACTCGAAGACTATGGCTACACCTTC
NA	TRBV9	NA	TRBJ1-1	CASSVGEQVNTEAFF	TGTGCCAGCAGCGTAGGGGAACAGGTGAACACTGAAGCTTTCTTT
NA	TRBV29-1	NA	TRBJ2-3	CSVDRASGADTQYF	TGCAGCGTTGACCGAGCGTCAGGGGCAGATACGCAGTATTTT
once	TRBV28	NA	TRBJ2-1	CASSFYNSLYNEQFF	TGTGCCAGCAGTTTTTATAACAGCCTCTACAATGAGCAGTTCTTC
NA	TRBV29-1	NA	TRBJ2-7	CSVRAGTNEQYF	TGCAGCGTTCGGGCAGGGACAAACGAGCAGTACTTC
NA	TRBV6-1	TRBD1	TRBJ2-7	CASSEFVFLGQGYEQYF	TGTGCCAGCAGTGAATTTGTGTTTTTGGGACAGGGCTACGAGCAGTACTTC
NA	TRBV11-3	TRBD2	TRBJ2-5	CASSGGTSKETQYF	TGTGCCAGCAGCGGAGGGACTAGCAAAGAGACCCAGTACTTC